This T cell receptor (beta chain) stems from a study of CD8 T cells in ankylosing spondylitis. Study findings and constraints: Apparently characteristic of ankylosing spondylitis blood was a TCR beta motif (fewer than ten highly homologous variants). Reportedly, significant enrichment of disease-linked clones occurred in matched ankylosing spondylitis synovial fluid.

A word on this clonotype: The antigen is not known.

Each CDR3 protein gets one entry after TCRdb re-called the 5' RACE reads with MiXCR. The profile shows approximately 440,000 distinct CDR3 sequences, approximately 17% of them singletons. With V trimmed by 5 bases and J by 5 bases, 9 bases remained unmatched. The CDR3 extends over 15 amino acids. CDR1 and CDR2 from the germline V gene are SGHTA and FQGTGA. What was sequenced was blood, either unsorted or a sorted T cell fraction (not recorded which). The clonotype was recovered from a male donor with ankylosing spondylitis. The V gene is TRBV7-3, the J gene TRBJ2-5; 9 bases fit TRBD1. The CDR3 spells CASSPTGGAGETQYF. In DNA, the CDR3 is TGTGCCAGCAGCCCCACAGGGGGCGCGGGGGAGACCCAGTACTTC.